This is a list of T cell receptor beta chains from one sample in a study of blood T cell repertoires in COVID-19. The method was immunoSEQ multiplex PCR; TCRdb's version includes in-frame clones alone and lacks a portion of them. The sample shows some 250,000 clones, around 87% of them seen only once. Sequenced material: PBMCs or T cells enriched from blood (not recorded which). These receptors originate from a woman aged 40-49 years with acute COVID-19. The CDR3 runs from the conserved cysteine through the conserved F or W. Each record gives: J gene, V gene, D gene, clone size, CDR3 DNA, CDR3 protein. A D gene is named only where the DNA matches it firmly. Size tells how often a clone was seen (once, few, many) or the class of an expanded clone, and some rows leave it out.

TRBJ2-5,TRBV2,TRBD2,NA,TGTGCCAGCCTTGAGAGAGCGGGAGTCGAGACCCAGTACTTC,CASLERAGVETQYF
TRBJ2-2,TRBV5-4,NA,NA,TGTGCCAGCAGCTTGGACAGTCCGAGCACCGGGGAGCTGTTTTTT,CASSLDSPSTGELFF
TRBJ2-7,TRBV3-1/TRBV3-2,TRBD2,NA,TGTGCCAGCAGCCGGCAACTAGCGGTATCCTACGAGCAGTACTTC,CASSRQLAVSYEQYF
TRBJ1-1,TRBV9,NA,NA,TGTGCCAGCAGCCCCTTTTGGGGCGCTGAAGCTTTCTTT,CASSPFWGAEAFF
TRBJ2-1,TRBV7-9,TRBD1,NA,TGTGCCAGCAGCCCCGGGACAGGGAATGAGCAGTTCTTC,CASSPGTGNEQFF
TRBJ1-2,TRBV30,NA,NA,TGTGCCTGGAGTACGCAGGGTGGCTATGGCTACACCTTC,CAWSTQGGYGYTF
TRBJ2-7,TRBV16,TRBD2,NA,TGTGCCAGCAGCCCGAGCCCTAGCGGAGCCTACGAGCAGTACTTC,CASSPSPSGAYEQYF
TRBJ2-3,TRBV4-1,TRBD2,NA,TGCGCCAGCAGCCCCGGACTAGCATCTGATACGCAGTATTTT,CASSPGLASDTQYF
TRBJ1-2,TRBV5-6,TRBD1,NA,TGTGCCAGCAGCTTGACAGGGGTCGATTGGGGCTACACCTTC,CASSLTGVDWGYTF
TRBJ2-7,TRBV19,TRBD2,NA,TGTGCCAGTAGTAGGACAACTAGCGGTAACTCCTACGAGCAGTACTTC,CASSRTTSGNSYEQYF
TRBJ1-2,TRBV6-5,NA,NA,TGTGCCAGCAGAGCCGGGACGCGGGGCTATGGCTACACCTTC,CASRAGTRGYGYTF
TRBJ2-2,TRBV27,NA,NA,TGTGCCAGTCGTTTTTATGGAGCCTCCGGGGAGCTGTTTTTT,CASRFYGASGELFF
TRBJ2-3,TRBV12-5,TRBD2,NA,TGTGCTAGTGGCCTAGGACTAGCGGGAGGAGATACGCAGTATTTT,CASGLGLAGGDTQYF
TRBJ2-2,TRBV5-6,NA,NA,TGTGCCAGCAGCTTGGTGGCCCGTGACACCGGGGAGCTGTTTTTT,CASSLVARDTGELFF
TRBJ2-3,TRBV19,NA,NA,TGTGCCAGTCTCCCGGATACGCAGTATTTT,CASLPDTQYF
TRBJ2-5,TRBV7-9,TRBD1,NA,TGTGCCAGCAGCCCCCGGGACAGTATTCACCAAGAGACCCAGTACTTC,CASSPRDSIHQETQYF
TRBJ1-5,TRBV1,NA,NA,TGCACCAGCAGCCAAGATTTAATTTGGCCGGGGGACAGGGGTGGCAATCAGCCCCAGCATTTT,CTSSQDLIWPGDRGGNQPQHF
TRBJ2-7,TRBV18,TRBD2,NA,TGTGCCAGCTCACCACTGGCGGGAGGCGACTCCTACGAGCAGTACTTC,CASSPLAGGDSYEQYF
TRBJ1-2,TRBV10-3,TRBD1,NA,TGTGCCATCAGTGTCGGGGGGACAGGAGGCTACACCTTC,CAISVGGTGGYTF
TRBJ1-1,TRBV2,NA,NA,TGTGCCAGCACCGTTGGGAGGAACACTGAAGCTTTCTTT,CASTVGRNTEAFF
TRBJ2-2,TRBV12-3/TRBV12-4,NA,NA,TGTGCCAGCAGTGCCTCTAGCGTGGGGGAGCTGTTTTTT,CASSASSVGELFF
TRBJ2-3,TRBV25-1,TRBD2,NA,TGTGCCAGCAAGCCGGGGACTAGCGGAAACACAGATACGCAGTATTTT,CASKPGTSGNTDTQYF
TRBJ2-5,TRBV12-5,TRBD2,NA,TGTGCTAGTGGCCTAGCCTCGGGACTAGCGAAGGGGGAGACCCAGTACTTC,CASGLASGLAKGETQYF
TRBJ1-6,TRBV19,TRBD1,NA,TGTGCCAGTAGTTTCGGACAGGGACCTAATTCACCCCTCCACTTT,CASSFGQGPNSPLHF
TRBJ2-5,TRBV12-5,TRBD2,once,TGTGCTAGTTCGGGACCTAGCGGGAAACAAGAGACCCAGTACTTC,CASSGPSGKQETQYF
TRBJ2-1,TRBV5-1,TRBD2,NA,TGCGCCAGCAGCCTGGCCGGGACTAGCGGGCAGGATGAGCAGTTCTTC,CASSLAGTSGQDEQFF
TRBJ1-4,TRBV11-3,NA,NA,TGTGCCAGCAGCTTAGAATCGACGGGTTCAGCTAATGAAAAACTGTTTTTT,CASSLESTGSANEKLFF
TRBJ2-5,TRBV6-2/TRBV6-3,TRBD2,NA,TGTGCCAGCAGCCTCGGGACTAGCGGGATTGACCCACAAGAGACCCAGTACTTC,CASSLGTSGIDPQETQYF
TRBJ1-5,TRBV10-3,TRBD1,NA,TGTGCCATCAGCTCGGACAGGGGAGTTCAGCCCCAGCATTTT,CAISSDRGVQPQHF
TRBJ1-6,TRBV14,NA,NA,TGTGCCAGCAGCTCCGGGACTTTTTCGGCCCTCCACTTT,CASSSGTFSALHF
TRBJ2-1,TRBV18,TRBD2,NA,TGTGCCAGCTCACCACCGGGGGGAGGGCCCTCCGAGCAGTTCTTC,CASSPPGGGPSEQFF